The sequence of this T cell receptor (beta chain) was determined in a study of identical twins. Study results and caveats: Invariant cells of the MAIT and iNKT types might have partly distorted the zero-insertion analyses. Recombination models fit unrelated individuals' TCR alpha sharing but underestimated twins'.

TCRdb ran MiXCR on the 5' RACE reads and lists one entry per CDR3 protein. Among about 220,000 distinct CDR3 sequences listed, 7.5% were seen once. About this clonotype: The antigen is undetermined.

The length of the CDR3 is 15 residues. V lost 1 base to trimming and J lost 2 bases, with 10 bases between them. Germline loops: CDR1 PRHDT, CDR2 FYEKMQ (reference sequence). The same data also contributed to another study, on yellow fever vaccine responses in identical twins.

The specimen sequenced was CD8+ T cells sorted from blood. The source of this sequence is a woman younger than 30 in good health. The V gene is TRBV13, the J gene TRBJ2-3; D unclear. For the CDR3, the DNA is TGTGCCAGCAGCTTAGCCCCCGGATACACAGATACGCAGTATTTT. As protein: CASSLAPGYTDTQYF. Looking up the rest from reference TRBV13 and TRBJ2-3 gives the full variable domain: AAGVIQSPRHLIKEKRETATLKCYPIPRHDTVYWYQQGPGQDPQFLISFYEKMQSDKGSIPDRFSAQQFSDYHSELNMSSLELGDSALYFCASSLAPGYTDTQYFGPGTRLTVL.